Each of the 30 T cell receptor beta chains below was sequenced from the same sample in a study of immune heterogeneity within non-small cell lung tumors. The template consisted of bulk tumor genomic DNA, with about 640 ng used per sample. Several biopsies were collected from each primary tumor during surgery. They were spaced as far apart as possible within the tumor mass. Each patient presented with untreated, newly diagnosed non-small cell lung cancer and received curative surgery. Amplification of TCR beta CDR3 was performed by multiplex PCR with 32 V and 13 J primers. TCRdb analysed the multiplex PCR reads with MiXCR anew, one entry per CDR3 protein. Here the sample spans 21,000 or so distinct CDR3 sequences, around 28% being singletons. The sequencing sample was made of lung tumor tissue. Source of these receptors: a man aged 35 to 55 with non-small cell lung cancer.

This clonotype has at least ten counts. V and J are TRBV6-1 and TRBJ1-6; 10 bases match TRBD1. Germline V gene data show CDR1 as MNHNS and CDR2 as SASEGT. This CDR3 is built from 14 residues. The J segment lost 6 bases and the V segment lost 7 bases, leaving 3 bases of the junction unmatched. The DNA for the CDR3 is TGTGCCAGCACTCGGGACAGGGGTAATTCACCCCTCCACTTT. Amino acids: CASTRDRGNSPLHF.

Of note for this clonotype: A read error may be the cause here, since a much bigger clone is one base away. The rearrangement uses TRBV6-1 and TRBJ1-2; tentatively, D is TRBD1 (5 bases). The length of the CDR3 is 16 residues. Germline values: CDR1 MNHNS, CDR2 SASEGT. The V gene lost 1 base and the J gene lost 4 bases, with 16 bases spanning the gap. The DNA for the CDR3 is TGTGCCAGCAGTGAAGGGGGGATAACCACATCCTATGGCTACACCTTC. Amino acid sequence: CASSEGGITTSYGYTF.

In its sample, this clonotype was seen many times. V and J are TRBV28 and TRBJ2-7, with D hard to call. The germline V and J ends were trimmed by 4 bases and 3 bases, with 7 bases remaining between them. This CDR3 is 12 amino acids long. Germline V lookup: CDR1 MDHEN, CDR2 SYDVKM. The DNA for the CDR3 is TGTGCCAGCAGTTCCCTCAACTACGAGCAGTACTTC. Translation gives CASSSLNYEQYF.

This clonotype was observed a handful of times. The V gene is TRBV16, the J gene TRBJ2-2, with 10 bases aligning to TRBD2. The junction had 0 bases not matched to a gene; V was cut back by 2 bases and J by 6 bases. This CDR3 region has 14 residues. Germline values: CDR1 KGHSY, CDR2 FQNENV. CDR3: CASSQLAGAGELFF. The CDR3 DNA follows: TGTGCCAGCAGCCAACTAGCGGGAGCCGGGGAGCTGTTTTTT.

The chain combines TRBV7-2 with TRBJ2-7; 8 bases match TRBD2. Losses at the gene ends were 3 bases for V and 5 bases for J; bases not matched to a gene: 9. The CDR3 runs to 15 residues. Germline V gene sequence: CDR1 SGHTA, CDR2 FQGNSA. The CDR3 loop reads CASSFVSSGRNEQYF. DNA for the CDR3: TGTGCCAGCAGCTTTGTTAGCAGCGGGAGAAACGAGCAGTACTTC.

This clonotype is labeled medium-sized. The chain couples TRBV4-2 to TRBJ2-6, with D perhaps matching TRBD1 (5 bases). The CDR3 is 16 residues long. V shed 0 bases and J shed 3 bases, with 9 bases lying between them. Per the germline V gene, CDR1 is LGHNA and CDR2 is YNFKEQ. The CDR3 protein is CASSQEGVGGANVLTF. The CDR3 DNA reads TGTGCCAGCAGCCAAGAAGGGGTTGGTGGGGCCAACGTCCTGACTTTC.

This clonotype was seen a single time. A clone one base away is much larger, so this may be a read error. The CDR3 spells CDSIPSTSRLPDEQFF. The CDR3 DNA reads as TGTGACAGCATCCCCTCGACTAGTCGGTTACCCGATGAGCAGTTCTTC. The V gene is TRBV28, the J gene TRBJ2-1; perhaps TRBD2 as D (6 bases). This CDR3 region has 16 residues. Germline V CDR1 and CDR2: MDHEN, SYDVKM. The full variable domain, in which reference TRBV28 and TRBJ2-1 provide the parts outside the CDR3, is DVKVTQSSRYLVKRTGEKVFLECVQDMDHENMFWYRQDPGLGLRLIYFSYDVKMKEKGDIPEGYSVSREKKERFSLILESASTNQTSMYLCDSIPSTSRLPDEQFFGPGTRLTVL.

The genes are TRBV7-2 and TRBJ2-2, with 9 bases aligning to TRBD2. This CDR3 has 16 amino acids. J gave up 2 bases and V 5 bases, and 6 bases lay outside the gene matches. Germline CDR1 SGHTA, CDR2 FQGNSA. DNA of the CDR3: TGTGCCAGCAGCCGACTAGCGGAGATAAACACCGGGGAGCTGTTTTTT. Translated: CASSRLAEINTGELFF.

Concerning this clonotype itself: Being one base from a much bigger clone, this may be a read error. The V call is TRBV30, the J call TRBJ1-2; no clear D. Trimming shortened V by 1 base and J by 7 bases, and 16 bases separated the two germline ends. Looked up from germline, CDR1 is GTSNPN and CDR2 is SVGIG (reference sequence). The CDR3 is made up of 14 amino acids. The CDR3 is CAWSEGILGSGYTF. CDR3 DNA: TGTGCCTGGAGTGAGGGAATCCTCGGCTCTGGCTACACCTTC.

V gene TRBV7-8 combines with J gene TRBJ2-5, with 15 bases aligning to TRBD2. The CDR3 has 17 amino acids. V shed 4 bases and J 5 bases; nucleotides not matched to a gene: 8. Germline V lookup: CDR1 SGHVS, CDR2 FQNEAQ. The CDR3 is CASSYGLAGGPGETQYF. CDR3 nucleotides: TGTGCCAGCAGCTACGGACTAGCGGGAGGGCCGGGGGAGACCCAGTACTTC.

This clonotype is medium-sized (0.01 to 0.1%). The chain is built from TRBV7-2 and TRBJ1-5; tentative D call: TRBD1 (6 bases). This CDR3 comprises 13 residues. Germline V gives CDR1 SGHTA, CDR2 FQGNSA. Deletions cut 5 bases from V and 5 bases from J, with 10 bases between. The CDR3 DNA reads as TGTGCCAGCAGCGCAGGGGCGGATCAGCCCCAGCATTTT. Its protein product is CASSAGADQPQHF.

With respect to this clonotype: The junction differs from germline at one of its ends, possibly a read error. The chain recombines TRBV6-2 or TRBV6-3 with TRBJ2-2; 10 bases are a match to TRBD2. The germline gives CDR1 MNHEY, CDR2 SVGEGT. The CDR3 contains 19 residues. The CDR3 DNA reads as TGTGACAGCAGTTACTCGATAAATCTCCTAGCGGGAGTCACCGGGGAGCTGTTTTTT. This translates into CDSSYSINLLAGVTGELFF.

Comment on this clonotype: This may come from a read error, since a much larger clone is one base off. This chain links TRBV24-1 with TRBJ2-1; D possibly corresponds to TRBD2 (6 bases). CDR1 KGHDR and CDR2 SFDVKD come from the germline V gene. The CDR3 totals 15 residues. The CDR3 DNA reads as TGTGCCACCAGCCGGGAGAGGCTAACCTACAATGAGCAGTCCTTC. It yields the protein CATSRERLTYNEQSF.

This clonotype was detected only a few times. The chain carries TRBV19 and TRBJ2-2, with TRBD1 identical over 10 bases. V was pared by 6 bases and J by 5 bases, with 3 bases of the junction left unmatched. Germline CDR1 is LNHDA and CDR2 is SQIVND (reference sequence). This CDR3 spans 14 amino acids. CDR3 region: CASRGTGVTGELFF. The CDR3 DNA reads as TGTGCCAGTAGGGGGACAGGGGTTACCGGGGAGCTGTTTTTT.

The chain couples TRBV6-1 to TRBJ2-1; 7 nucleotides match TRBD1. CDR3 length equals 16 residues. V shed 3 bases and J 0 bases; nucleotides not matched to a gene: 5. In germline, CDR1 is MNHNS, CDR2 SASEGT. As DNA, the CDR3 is TGTGCCAGCAGTGAGCAGGGGGAGCCCTCCTACAATGAGCAGTTCTTC. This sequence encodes CASSEQGEPSYNEQFF.

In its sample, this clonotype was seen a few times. The DNA for the CDR3 is TGTGCCAGTAGTTGGGGACGGATTCGAACAAGCTCTGGAAACACCATATATTTT. This translates into CASSWGRIRTSSGNTIYF. This rearrangement joins TRBV19 to TRBJ1-3, with D perhaps matching TRBD1 (5 bases). Trimming pared 5 bases from V and 0 bases from J, leaving 20 bases between. The CDR3 contains 18 residues. CDR1 LNHDA and CDR2 SQIVND come from the germline V gene (reference sequence). The variable domain in full, with the rest retrieved from reference TRBV19 and TRBJ1-3, is DGGITQSPKYLFRKEGQNVTLSCEQNLNHDAMYWYRQDPGQGLRLIYYSQIVNDFQKGDIAEGYSVSREKKESFPLTVTSAQKNPTAFYLCASSWGRIRTSSGNTIYFGEGSWLTVV.

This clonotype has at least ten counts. The CDR3 here is CASSGQGGQPQHF. Here the CDR3 DNA reads TGTGCCAGCTCAGGACAGGGAGGCCAGCCCCAGCATTTT. The chain employs TRBV18 and TRBJ1-5; 8 bases map to TRBD1. CDR3 length: 13 residues. Germline CDR1 reads KGHSH; CDR2 reads LQKENI. With 5 bases clipped from V and 7 bases from J, the junction kept 4 bases outside the gene matches. Full variable domain (remainder filled in from reference TRBV18 and TRBJ1-5): NAGVMQNPRHLVRRRGQEARLRCSPMKGHSHVYWYRQLPEEGLKFMVYLQKENIIDESGMPKERFSAEFPKEGPSILRIQQVVRGDSAAYFCASSGQGGQPQHFGDGTRLSIL.

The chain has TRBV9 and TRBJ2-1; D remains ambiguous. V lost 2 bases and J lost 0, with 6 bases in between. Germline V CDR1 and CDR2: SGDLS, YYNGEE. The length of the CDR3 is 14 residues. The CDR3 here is CASSVEDSYNEQFF. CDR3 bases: TGTGCCAGCAGCGTCGAGGACTCCTACAATGAGCAGTTCTTC.

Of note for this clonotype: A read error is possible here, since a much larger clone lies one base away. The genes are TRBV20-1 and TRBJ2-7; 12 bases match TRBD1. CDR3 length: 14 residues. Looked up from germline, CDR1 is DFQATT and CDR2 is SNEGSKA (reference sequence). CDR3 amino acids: CIAYRDRGLDEQYF. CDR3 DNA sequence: TGCATTGCCTATCGGGACAGGGGGCTCGACGAGCAGTACTTC.

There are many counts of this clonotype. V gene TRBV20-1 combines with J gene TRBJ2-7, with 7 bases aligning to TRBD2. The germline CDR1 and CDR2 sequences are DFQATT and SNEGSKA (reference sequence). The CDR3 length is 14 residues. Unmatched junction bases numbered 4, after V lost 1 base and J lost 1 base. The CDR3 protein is CSARGGGVSYEQYF. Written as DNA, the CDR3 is TGCAGTGCTAGAGGGGGGGGAGTTTCCTACGAGCAGTACTTC.

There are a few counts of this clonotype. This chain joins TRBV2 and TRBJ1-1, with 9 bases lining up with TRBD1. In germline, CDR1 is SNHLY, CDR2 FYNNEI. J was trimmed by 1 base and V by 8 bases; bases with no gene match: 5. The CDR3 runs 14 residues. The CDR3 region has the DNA TGTGCCAGCGGATTGACAGGGGGGAACACTGAAGCTTTCTTT. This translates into CASGLTGGNTEAFF.

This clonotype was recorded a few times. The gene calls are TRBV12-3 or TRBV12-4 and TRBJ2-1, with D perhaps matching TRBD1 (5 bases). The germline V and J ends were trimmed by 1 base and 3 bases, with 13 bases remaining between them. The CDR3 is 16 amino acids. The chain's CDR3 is CASSLGKGMVYNEQFF. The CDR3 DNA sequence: TGTGCCAGCAGTTTAGGTAAGGGGATGGTCTACAATGAGCAGTTCTTC.

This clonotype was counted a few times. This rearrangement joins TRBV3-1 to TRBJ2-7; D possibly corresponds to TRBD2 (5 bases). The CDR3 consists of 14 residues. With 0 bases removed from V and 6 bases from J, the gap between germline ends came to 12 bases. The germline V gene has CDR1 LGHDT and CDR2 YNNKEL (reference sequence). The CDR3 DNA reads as TGTGCCAGCAGCCAAGAACTCGAAGGGAGCGAGCAGTACTTC. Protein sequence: CASSQELEGSEQYF.

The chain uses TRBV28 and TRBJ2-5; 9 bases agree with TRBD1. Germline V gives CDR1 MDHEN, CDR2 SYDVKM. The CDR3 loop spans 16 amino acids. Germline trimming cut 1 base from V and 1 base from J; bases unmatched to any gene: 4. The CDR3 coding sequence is TGTGCCAGCAGTTTATCCGGGACAGGGCCCCAAGAGACCCAGTACTTC. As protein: CASSLSGTGPQETQYF.

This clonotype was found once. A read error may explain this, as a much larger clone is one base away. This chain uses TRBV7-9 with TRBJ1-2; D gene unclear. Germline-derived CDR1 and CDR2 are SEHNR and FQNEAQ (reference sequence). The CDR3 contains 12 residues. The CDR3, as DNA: TGTGCCAGCAGCTTCCCCGGGTATGTCTACACCTTC. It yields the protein CASSFPGYVYTF.

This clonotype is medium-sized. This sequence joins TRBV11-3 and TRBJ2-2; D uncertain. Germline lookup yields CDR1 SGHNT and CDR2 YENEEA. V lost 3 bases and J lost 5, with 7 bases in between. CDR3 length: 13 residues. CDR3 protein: CASSLGGTGELFF. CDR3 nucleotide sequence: TGTGCCAGCAGCTTGGGCGGTACCGGGGAGCTGTTTTTT. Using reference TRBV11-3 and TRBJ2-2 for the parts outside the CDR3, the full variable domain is EAGVVQSPRYKIIEKKQPVAFWCNPISGHNTLYWYLQNLGQGPELLIRYENEEAVDDSQLPKDRFSAERLKGVDSTLKIQPAELGDSAVYLCASSLGGTGELFFGEGSRLTVL.

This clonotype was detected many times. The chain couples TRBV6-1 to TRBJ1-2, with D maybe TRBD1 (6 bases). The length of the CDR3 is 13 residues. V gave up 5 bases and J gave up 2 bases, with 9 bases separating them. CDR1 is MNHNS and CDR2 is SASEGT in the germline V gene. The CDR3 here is CASSRTENYGYTF. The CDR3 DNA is TGTGCCAGCAGTAGGACAGAAAACTATGGCTACACCTTC.

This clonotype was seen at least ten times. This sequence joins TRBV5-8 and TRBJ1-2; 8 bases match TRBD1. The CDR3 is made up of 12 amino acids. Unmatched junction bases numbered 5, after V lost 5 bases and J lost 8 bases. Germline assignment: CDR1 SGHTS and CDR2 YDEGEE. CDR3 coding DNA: TGTGCCAGCAGTATTGACAGGGGCGGCTACACCTTC. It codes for CASSIDRGGYTF.

CDR3 sequence reads: CATSDSSGRARGETQYF. In DNA, the CDR3 is TGTGCCACCAGTGATTCTAGCGGGAGGGCCCGGGGGGAGACCCAGTACTTC. The chain employs TRBV24-1 and TRBJ2-5; TRBD2 matches 12 bases. The CDR3 covers 17 residues. The germline V gene has CDR1 KGHDR and CDR2 SFDVKD. J lost 5 bases, V lost 2 bases, and 8 bases had no gene match.

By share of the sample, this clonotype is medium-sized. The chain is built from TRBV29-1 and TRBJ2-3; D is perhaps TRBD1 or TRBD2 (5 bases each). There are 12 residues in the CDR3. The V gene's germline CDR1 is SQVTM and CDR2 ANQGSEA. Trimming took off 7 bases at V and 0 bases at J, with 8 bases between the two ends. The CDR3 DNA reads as TGCAGCGGGGACGGTAGCACAGATACGCAGTATTTT. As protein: CSGDGSTDTQYF.